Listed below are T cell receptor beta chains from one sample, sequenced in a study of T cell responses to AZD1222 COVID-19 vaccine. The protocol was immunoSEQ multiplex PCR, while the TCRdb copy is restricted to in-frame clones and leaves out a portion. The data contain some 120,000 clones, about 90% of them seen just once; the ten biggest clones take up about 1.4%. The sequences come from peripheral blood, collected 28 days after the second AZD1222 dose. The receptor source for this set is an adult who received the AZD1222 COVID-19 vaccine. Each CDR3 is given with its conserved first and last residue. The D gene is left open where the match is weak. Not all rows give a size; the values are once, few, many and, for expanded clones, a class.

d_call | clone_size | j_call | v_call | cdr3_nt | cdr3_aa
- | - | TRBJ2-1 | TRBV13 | TGTGCCAGCAGCCCGACTCGCAATGAGCAGTTCTTC | CASSPTRNEQFF
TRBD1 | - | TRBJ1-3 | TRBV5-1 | TGCGCCAGCAGCCCTGGACAGGGGAAAGGAAACACCATATATTTT | CASSPGQGKGNTIYF
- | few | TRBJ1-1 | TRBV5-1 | TGCGCCAGCAGCCCCACCGGGACCAACCGAGCTTTCTTT | CASSPTGTNRAFF
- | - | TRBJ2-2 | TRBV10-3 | TGTGCCATCAGTGAAGGTCTCGCTGACACCGGGGAGCTGTTTTTT | CAISEGLADTGELFF
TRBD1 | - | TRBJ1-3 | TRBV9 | TGTGCCAGCAGCGTAGGAGGGGGCTTTGGAAACACCATATATTTT | CASSVGGGFGNTIYF
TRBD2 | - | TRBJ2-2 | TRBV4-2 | TGTGCCAGCAGCCGACCTCCGGGACTAGCGGGAGAGAACACCGGGGAGCTGTTTTTT | CASSRPPGLAGENTGELFF
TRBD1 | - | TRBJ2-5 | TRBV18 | TGTGCCAGCTCACCTTCGGGACAGCCGCAAGAGACCCAGTACTTC | CASSPSGQPQETQYF
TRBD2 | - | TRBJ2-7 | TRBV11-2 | TGTGCCAGCAGCTTGGGGACTAGCGGGATGGGCGAGCAGTACTTC | CASSLGTSGMGEQYF
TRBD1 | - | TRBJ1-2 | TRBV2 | TGTGCCAGCAGTGAAGCTCTATGGGACAGGGACGGCTACACCTTC | CASSEALWDRDGYTF
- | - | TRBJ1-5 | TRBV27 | TGTGCCAGCAGTTTATTGGGAGATAGCAATCAGCCCCAGCATTTT | CASSLLGDSNQPQHF
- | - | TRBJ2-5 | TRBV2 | TGTGCCAGCAGTGACCGAGGACTGTCCCAAGAGACCCAGTACTTC | CASSDRGLSQETQYF
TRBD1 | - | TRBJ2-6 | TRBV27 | TGTGCCAGCAGTATGACAGGGAGCGGGGCCAACGTCCTGACTTTC | CASSMTGSGANVLTF
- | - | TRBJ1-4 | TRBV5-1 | TGCGCCAGCAGCTTCTTTGGGGAAGGCGTGGGAACTAATGAAAAACTGTTTTTT | CASSFFGEGVGTNEKLFF
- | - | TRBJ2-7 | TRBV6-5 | TGTGCCAGCGAGGGGAGGCAGGGTTCCTACGAGCAGTACTTC | CASEGRQGSYEQYF
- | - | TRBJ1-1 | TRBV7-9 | TGTGCCAGCAGTGGACATCGGGGGGAGGCTGAAGCTTTCTTT | CASSGHRGEAEAFF
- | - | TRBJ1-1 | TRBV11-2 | TGTGCAGTCCTAGGGAAATTTAACACTGAAGCTTTCTTT | CAVLGKFNTEAFF
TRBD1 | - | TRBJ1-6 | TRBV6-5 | TGTGCCAGCAGTAAGGGACAGGGCGGGTCACCCCTCCACTTT | CASSKGQGGSPLHF
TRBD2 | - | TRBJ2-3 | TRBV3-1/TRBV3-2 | TGTGCCAGCAGCCAAGAGGCTAGCGGGAGAACAGATACGCAGTATTTT | CASSQEASGRTDTQYF
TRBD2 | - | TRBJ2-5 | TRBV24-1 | TGTGCCACCAGGGGGCCTAGCGGCCAAGAGACCCAGTACTTC | CATRGPSGQETQYF
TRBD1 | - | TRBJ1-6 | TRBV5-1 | TGCGCCAGCAGCATTCAGGGGGCGGATAATTCACCCCTCCACTTT | CASSIQGADNSPLHF
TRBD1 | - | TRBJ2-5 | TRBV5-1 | TGCGCCAGCAGCTTACAGGGGGCGATTCAAGAGACCCAGTACTTC | CASSLQGAIQETQYF
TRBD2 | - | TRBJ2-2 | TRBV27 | TGTGCCAGCAGTTTAATAACTAGCGGAGTCGACGGGGAGCTGTTTTTT | CASSLITSGVDGELFF
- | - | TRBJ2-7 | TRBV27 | TGTGCCAGCAGTTTAGGATTTGCCTACGAGCAGTACTTC | CASSLGFAYEQYF
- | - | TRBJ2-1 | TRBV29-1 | TGCAGCGTTGTACCTAAAGCGGCCGATGAGCAGTTCTTC | CSVVPKAADEQFF
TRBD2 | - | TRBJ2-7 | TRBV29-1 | TGCAGCGTTGAAATATTGGGACTAGCGGGATTCTACGAGCAGTACTTC | CSVEILGLAGFYEQYF
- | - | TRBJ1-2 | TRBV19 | TGTGCCAGTAGTATAGTTACGGCTAACTATGGCTACACCTTC | CASSIVTANYGYTF
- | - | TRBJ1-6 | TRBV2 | TGTGCCAGCAGTCTTCTGGGGGTCCGCAATTCACCCCTCCACTTT | CASSLLGVRNSPLHF
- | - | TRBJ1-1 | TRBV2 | TGTGCCAGCAGTTTACAGGTAAACACTGAAGCTTTCTTT | CASSLQVNTEAFF
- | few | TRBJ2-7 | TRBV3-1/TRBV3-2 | TGTGCCAGCAGCCAAGGTTCGGGCGGGCCTACGAGTCAGTACTTC | CASSQGSGGPTSQYF
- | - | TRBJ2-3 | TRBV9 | TGTGCCAGCAGCGCCCGTTCGCAAAGCACAGATACGCAGTATTTT | CASSARSQSTDTQYF
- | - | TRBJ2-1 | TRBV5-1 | TGCGCCAGCAGCTTAAGGACTGCAAACAATGAGCAGTTCTTC | CASSLRTANNEQFF
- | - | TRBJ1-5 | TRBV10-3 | TGTGCCATCAGAGGGGTCGATCAGCCCCAGCATTTT | CAIRGVDQPQHF
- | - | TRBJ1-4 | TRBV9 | TGTGCCAGCAGCGTCCAGGGTTTAACTAATGAAAAACTGTTTTTT | CASSVQGLTNEKLFF
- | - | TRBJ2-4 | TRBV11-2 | TGTGCCAGCAGCTTGGGGATGGCCAAAAACATTCAGTACTTC | CASSLGMAKNIQYF
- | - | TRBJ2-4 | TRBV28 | TGTGCCAGCGCTGGGGGAGCGGATTTAGCCAAAAACATTCAGTACTTC | CASAGGADLAKNIQYF